This entry lists 4 T cell receptor beta chains sequenced from one sample in a study of cytomegalovirus exposure and HLA in healthy donors. PCR primers comprised 60 Vbeta and 13 Jbeta primers. Produced via immunoSEQ multiplex PCR; TCRdb's table is partial and in-frame only. The table shows 150,000 to 250,000 clones, with 82% occurring only once. The source material was PBMCs. Receptors were obtained from a boy aged 2 to 10 in good health and CMV-seronegative.

The genes are TRBV5-1 and TRBJ2-7, with 8 bases identical to TRBD1. The CDR3 has 14 residues. The germline CDR1 and CDR2 sequences are SGHRS and YFSETQ. Trimming cost V 4 bases and J 3 bases; bases outside gene matches: 6. CDR3 loop: CASSNGQGFYEQYF. As DNA, the CDR3 is TGCGCCAGCAGCAATGGACAGGGATTCTACGAGCAGTACTTC.

The genes are TRBV7-9 and TRBJ2-1; TRBD1 is a possible D gene (6 bases). The germline CDR1 and CDR2 sequences are SEHNR and FQNEAQ (reference sequence). This CDR3 is 14 amino acids long. Trimming removed 1 base at V and 8 bases at J, with 12 bases between. The CDR3 region has the DNA TGTGCCAGCAGCTTAGGGACAGAGTTGGATGAGCAGTTCTTC. This encodes CASSLGTELDEQFF.

This chain joins TRBV6-1 and TRBJ1-5, with D perhaps matching TRBD1 (5 bases). Per germline, CDR1 MNHNS and CDR2 SASEGT. Trimming took 5 bases from V and 3 from J, leaving 14 bases between them. This CDR3 comprises 15 residues. The CDR3 spells CASSIQTANNQPQHF. CDR3 in DNA: TGTGCCAGCAGTATTCAGACAGCGAACAATCAGCCCCAGCATTTT.

This chain uses TRBV11-2 with TRBJ1-5, with 7 bases matching TRBD1. This CDR3 is 20 amino acids long. CDR1 and CDR2 from the germline V gene are SGHAT and FQNNGV. With V trimmed by 0 bases and J by 0 bases, 14 bases remained unmatched. CDR3 DNA sequence: TGTGCCAGCAGCTTAGATCGATGGAACAGGGGACATTATAGCAATCAGCCCCAGCATTTT. Translation: CASSLDRWNRGHYSNQPQHF.